This entry lists 23 T cell receptor beta chains sequenced from one sample in a study of blood T cell repertoires in COVID-19. Here immunoSEQ multiplex PCR was the method, and the copy in TCRdb shows in-frame clones only, minus some. The sample lists some 240,000 clones, around 88% seen once, with roughly 3.5% in the top ten. Sequences were obtained from PBMCs or T cells enriched from blood (not recorded which). These receptors all come from a woman aged 40 to 49 with acute COVID-19.

This sequence joins TRBV5-1 and TRBJ2-1, with a weak D call TRBD2 (6 bases). CDR1 is SGHRS and CDR2 is YFSETQ in the germline V gene. Trimming took off 2 bases at V and 7 bases at J, with 13 bases between the two ends. The CDR3 consists of 14 residues. CDR3 sequence: CASSFGGTGNEQFF. The CDR3 region has the DNA TGCGCCAGCAGCTTTGGGGGGACGGGGAATGAGCAGTTCTTC.

This clone was recorded once. The rearrangement links TRBV3-1 (or the pseudogene TRBV3-2) to TRBJ2-1; 7 nucleotides agree with TRBD2. CDR1 LGHDT and CDR2 YNNKEL come from the germline V gene (reference sequence). The CDR3 has 15 residues. With V trimmed by 0 bases and J by 6 bases, 5 bases remained unmatched. The CDR3 DNA is TGTGCCAGCAGCCAAGACTCTTCGGGGGGCAATGAGCAGTTCTTC. It translates to CASSQDSSGGNEQFF.

The chain uses TRBV15 and TRBJ2-5; 11 positions agree with TRBD2. This CDR3 has 15 residues. V gave up 4 bases and J gave up 3 bases; unmatched junction bases: 4. The germline CDR1 and CDR2 sequences are LNHNV and YYDKDF (reference sequence). The CDR3 sequence is CATSMGTSGEETQYF. DNA of the CDR3: TGTGCCACCAGCATGGGGACTAGCGGAGAAGAGACCCAGTACTTC.

This clone was detected once. V usage is TRBV6-1 and J usage is TRBJ1-1; tentative D call: TRBD1 (5 bases). V lost 0 bases and J lost 11, with 13 bases in between. CDR1 and CDR2 from the germline V gene are MNHNS and SASEGT. The CDR3 has 13 residues. CDR3 in amino acids: CASSEARRDGAFF. For the CDR3, the DNA is TGTGCCAGCAGTGAAGCCCGCAGGGATGGGGCTTTCTTT.

The chain uses TRBV6-4 and TRBJ2-1; TRBD2 might be the D (6 bases). CDR1 and CDR2 (germline): MRHNA, SNTAGT. CDR3 length: 16 residues. Deletions cut 5 bases from V and 4 bases from J, with 18 bases between. The CDR3 loop reads CASSTPLAPRYNEQFF. The CDR3 nucleotides read TGTGCCAGCAGTACACCGCTAGCGCCCCGATACAATGAGCAGTTCTTC.

The chain employs TRBV9 and TRBJ2-2; 7 bases fit TRBD2. The germline gives CDR1 SGDLS, CDR2 YYNGEE. The CDR3 consists of 16 residues. With 4 bases clipped from V and 1 base from J, the junction kept 7 bases outside the gene matches. The CDR3 nucleotides are TGTGCCAGCAGCTCCCGACGCGGGAGGAACACCGGGGAGCTGTTTTTT. Its protein product is CASSSRRGRNTGELFF.

The chain couples TRBV19 to TRBJ1-3; D unresolved. The V gene lost 7 bases and the J gene lost 4 bases, with 8 bases spanning the gap. Per germline, CDR1 LNHDA and CDR2 SQIVND (reference sequence). CDR3 size: 12 residues. The CDR3 protein is CASIGFGNTIYF. The CDR3 coding sequence is TGTGCCAGTATCGGGTTCGGAAACACCATATATTTT.

The CDR3 region is CASSPDRGRGQPQHF. CDR3 in DNA: TGTGCCAGCAGCCCGGACAGGGGGCGGGGACAGCCCCAGCATTTT. The genes are TRBV7-2 and TRBJ1-5; 11 bases match TRBD1. Germline loops: CDR1 SGHTA, CDR2 FQGNSA. CDR3 length equals 15 residues. The trim removed 5 bases at V and 7 bases at J, leaving 7 bases unmatched.

This chain links TRBV9 with TRBJ1-1, with TRBD1 identical over 10 bases. V lost 3 bases and J lost 5; bases outside the gene matches: 7. The germline gives CDR1 SGDLS, CDR2 YYNGEE. CDR3 length: 15 amino acids. The DNA for the CDR3 is TGTGCCAGCAGCGCCCTGGGGACAGGGGAAACTGAAGCTTTCTTT. Its protein is CASSALGTGETEAFF. The variable domain in full, completed from reference TRBV9 and TRBJ1-1, reads DSGVTQTPKHLITATGQRVTLRCSPRSGDLSVYWYQQSLDQGLQFLIQYYNGEERAKGNILERFSAQQFPDLHSELNLSSLELGDSALYFCASSALGTGETEAFFGQGTRLTVV.

This chain uses TRBV5-1 with TRBJ2-1, with D uncertain. The CDR3 consists of 12 residues. V shed 4 bases and J shed 9 bases, with 11 bases lying between them. CDR1 SGHRS and CDR2 YFSETQ come from the germline V gene. The CDR3 nucleotides read TGCGCCAGCAGCGCCCCGGGTTTTGAGCAGTTCTTC. Protein sequence: CASSAPGFEQFF.

The gene calls are TRBV27 and TRBJ2-3; D possibly corresponds to TRBD2 (5 bases). V lost 7 bases and J lost 1, with 9 bases in between. Looked up from germline, CDR1 is MNHEY and CDR2 is SMNVEV (reference sequence). This CDR3 has 13 residues. The CDR3 DNA is TGTGCCAGCATGAGGGCAGGCACAGATACGCAGTATTTT. This translates into CASMRAGTDTQYF.

This clone has a single count. The chain is built from TRBV5-6 and TRBJ2-5; 10 bases are shared with TRBD1. This CDR3 region has 16 residues. Trimming took 0 bases from V and 2 from J; bases not matched to a gene: 4. Germline V lookup: CDR1 SGHDT, CDR2 YYEEEE. This chain's CDR3 is CASSLGDRGPQETQYF. The CDR3 nucleotides are TGTGCCAGCAGCTTGGGAGACAGGGGGCCTCAAGAGACCCAGTACTTC.

This clone was seen a single time. The gene calls are TRBV29-1 and TRBJ1-1; D is uncertain. The CDR3 contains 14 residues. Trimming took 3 bases from V and 0 from J, leaving 11 bases between them. Germline CDR1 is SQVTM and CDR2 is ANQGSEA. CDR3 protein: CSVDPAGMNTEAFF. CDR3 DNA sequence: TGCAGCGTTGATCCGGCGGGGATGAACACTGAAGCTTTCTTT.

The chain is built from TRBV19 and TRBJ2-3; 11 positions agree with TRBD2. The germline V gene has CDR1 LNHDA and CDR2 SQIVND (reference sequence). The junction had 5 bases not matched to a gene; V was cut back by 9 bases and J by 0 bases. CDR3 length: 15 residues. Here the CDR3 DNA reads TGTGCCAGCACGACTAGCGGGGCCAGCACAGATACGCAGTATTTT. Its translation: CASTTSGASTDTQYF.

This clone has only a few counts. This rearrangement joins TRBV11-2 to TRBJ2-6; D gene ambiguous. The germline gives CDR1 SGHAT, CDR2 FQNNGV. Trimming removed 1 base at V and 9 bases at J, with 10 bases between. CDR3 length: 14 residues. The CDR3 region is CASSLGSPLNVLTF. CDR3 DNA: TGTGCCAGCAGCTTAGGCAGTCCTCTCAACGTCCTGACTTTC.

The genes are TRBV28 and TRBJ2-2; TRBD1 aligns across 7 bases. The CDR3 is 18 amino acids. Germline V CDR1 and CDR2: MDHEN, SYDVKM. The V segment lost 5 bases and the J segment 3 bases; nucleotides outside the gene matches: 15. The CDR3 is CASSPLDRALSDTGELFF. The CDR3 nucleotides are TGTGCCAGCAGTCCCCTCGACAGGGCCCTCTCAGACACCGGGGAGCTGTTTTTT.

This clone was found once. V and J are TRBV7-9 and TRBJ2-7, with 12 bases lining up with TRBD2. Trimming cost V 5 bases and J 6 bases; bases outside gene matches: 17. Germline lookup yields CDR1 SEHNR and CDR2 FQNEAQ (reference sequence). The CDR3 extends over 18 amino acids. In nucleotides, the CDR3 is TGTGCCAGCAGCCCCAGACTAGCGGGAGAGCCGTCGGGTGGCGAGCAGTACTTC. Its translation is CASSPRLAGEPSGGEQYF.

The chain combines TRBV11-3 with TRBJ2-2, with D perhaps matching TRBD1 (6 bases). The CDR3 runs 16 residues. V was trimmed by 2 bases and J by 4 bases, leaving 14 bases between them. Per germline, CDR1 SGHNT and CDR2 YENEEA. CDR3 in amino acids: CASSLRTGWGTGELFF. As DNA, the CDR3 is TGTGCCAGCAGCTTAAGAACAGGGTGGGGCACCGGGGAGCTGTTTTTT. Filled out from reference TRBV11-3 and TRBJ2-2, the complete variable domain reads EAGVVQSPRYKIIEKKQPVAFWCNPISGHNTLYWYLQNLGQGPELLIRYENEEAVDDSQLPKDRFSAERLKGVDSTLKIQPAELGDSAVYLCASSLRTGWGTGELFFGEGSRLTVL.

The gene calls are TRBV12-3 or TRBV12-4 and TRBJ1-5; the D is unclear. The CDR3 is made up of 13 amino acids. V lost 3 bases to trimming and J lost 0 bases, with 3 bases between them. CDR3 amino acids: CASSFHSNQPQHF. In DNA form, the CDR3 reads TGTGCCAGCAGTTTTCATAGCAATCAGCCCCAGCATTTT.

The chain recombines TRBV5-6 with TRBJ1-5; 7 nucleotides line up with TRBD1. The CDR3 runs 14 residues. With 3 bases clipped from V and 3 bases from J, the junction kept 3 bases outside the gene matches. Germline V CDR1 and CDR2: SGHDT, YYEEEE. The CDR3 sequence: CASSWGQFNQPQHF. As DNA, the CDR3 is TGTGCCAGCAGCTGGGGACAGTTCAATCAGCCCCAGCATTTT.

The chain joins TRBV5-1 to TRBJ2-2, with 11 bases identical to TRBD2. V shed 6 bases, J shed 4 bases, and the junction held 8 bases outside the gene matches. Germline loops: CDR1 SGHRS, CDR2 YFSETQ. This CDR3 is built from 16 residues. The CDR3 region has the DNA TGCGCCAGCACCTCGGGACTAGCGGACATCACCGGGGAGCTGTTTTTT. This translates into CASTSGLADITGELFF. The variable domain in full, with the rest retrieved from reference TRBV5-1 and TRBJ2-2, is KAGVTQTPRYLIKTRGQQVTLSCSPISGHRSVSWYQQTPGQGLQFLFEYFSETQRNKGNFPGRFSGRQFSNSRSEMNVSTLELGDSALYLCASTSGLADITGELFFGEGSRLTVL.

The CDR3 region has the DNA TGCAGCGTGAGGCAGGGGGTAATCGATGAGCAGTTCTTC. Its translation is CSVRQGVIDEQFF. The genes are TRBV29-1 and TRBJ2-1; the match to TRBD1 covers 7 bases. CDR1 and CDR2 from the germline V gene are SQVTM and ANQGSEA. The CDR3 length is 13 residues. Trimming took 6 bases from V and 8 from J; bases not matched to a gene: 10.

The V call is TRBV6-5, the J call TRBJ2-3; D gene ambiguous. CDR3 length: 12 amino acids. Germline V gene lookup returns CDR1 MNHEY and CDR2 SVGAGI. V lost 8 bases and J lost 8, with 14 bases in between. The chain's CDR3 is CASGPSAGTQYF. CDR3 sequence (DNA): TGTGCCAGCGGTCCCTCCGCAGGTACGCAGTATTTT.